This T cell receptor beta chain comes out of a study of shared clonotypes between healthy human individuals. Study-wide findings and caveats: Donors were few, which limited the genetic and exposure-history diversity represented. Relative to clonotypes present in all four donors, those not shared had lower generation probabilities.

Of note for this clone: Antigen unknown.

The material for each subset, its genomic DNA, was split evenly across several immunoSEQ plates. The authors' processing: Filtering was not the same, since immunoSEQ gave junction-only sequences without quality scores. Assay: immunoSEQ multiplex PCR; the TCRdb copy retains only in-frame clones and omits some. Clone size and the V and J calls come from that table; the DNA yielded D and trimming. The repertoire holds 2,500,000 or so clones, with 90% to 95% as singletons. The source material was naive CD4+ T cells from PBMCs. Sample subset: CD45RA+ positively selected. This sequence was found in a man younger than 30 in good health. Some clones in this sample may be carry-over from other donors' samples.

Here the CDR3 DNA reads TGCAGCGTGGCCGACGGAGCTGAAACGCAGTACTTC. This translates into CSVADGAETQYF. The V and J genes are TRBV29-1 and TRBJ2-7, with D unclear. V shed 6 bases and J shed 9 bases, with 18 bases lying between them. The CDR3 has 12 residues. Germline loops: CDR1 SQVTM, CDR2 ANQGSEA.